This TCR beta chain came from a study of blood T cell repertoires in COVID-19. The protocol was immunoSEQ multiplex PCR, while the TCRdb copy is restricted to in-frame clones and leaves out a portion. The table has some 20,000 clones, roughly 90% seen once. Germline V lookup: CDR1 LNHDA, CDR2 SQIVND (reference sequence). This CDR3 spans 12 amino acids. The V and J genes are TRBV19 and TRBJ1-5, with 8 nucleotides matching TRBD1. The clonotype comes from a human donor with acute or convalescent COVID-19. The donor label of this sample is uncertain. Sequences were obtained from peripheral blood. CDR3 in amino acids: CATGGANQPQHF. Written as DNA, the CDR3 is TGTGCAACAGGGGGTGCAAATCAGCCCCAGCATTTT.